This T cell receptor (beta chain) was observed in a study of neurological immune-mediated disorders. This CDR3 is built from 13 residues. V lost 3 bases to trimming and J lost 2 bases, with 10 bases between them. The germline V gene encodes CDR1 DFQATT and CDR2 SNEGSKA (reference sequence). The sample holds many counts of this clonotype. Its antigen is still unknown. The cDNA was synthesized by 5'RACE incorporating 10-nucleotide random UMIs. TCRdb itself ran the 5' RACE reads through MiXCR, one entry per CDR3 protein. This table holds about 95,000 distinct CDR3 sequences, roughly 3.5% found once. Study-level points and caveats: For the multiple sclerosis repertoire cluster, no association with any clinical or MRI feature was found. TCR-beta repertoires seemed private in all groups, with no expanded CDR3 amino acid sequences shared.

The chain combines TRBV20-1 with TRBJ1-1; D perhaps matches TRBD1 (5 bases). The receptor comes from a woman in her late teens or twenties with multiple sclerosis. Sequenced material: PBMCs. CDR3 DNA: TGCAGTGCTAGCAAACAGGTAAACACTGAAGCTTTCTTT. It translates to CSASKQVNTEAFF.